This record looks at one T cell receptor beta chain sequence and its context. V was pared by 6 bases and J by 0 bases, with 5 bases of the junction left unmatched. There are 15 residues in the CDR3. CDR1 and CDR2 from the germline V gene are SGHAT and FQNNGV. This specimen belongs to a study of shared clonotypes between healthy human individuals. With ten immunoSEQ deep assay plates, unsorted PBMC DNA underwent sequencing. Produced via immunoSEQ multiplex PCR; TCRdb's table is partial and in-frame only. The sample has fewer than 500,000 clones, about three quarters seen once. Sequenced: PBMCs. The chain joins TRBV11-2 to TRBJ2-1, with 7 bases aligning to TRBD2. This clonotype originated in a middle-aged woman in good health. Some clones in this sample may be carry-over from other donors' samples. The CDR3 spells CASSWTRSSYNEQFF. The CDR3 bases are TGTGCCAGCAGTTGGACTAGGAGCTCCTACAATGAGCAGTTCTTC.